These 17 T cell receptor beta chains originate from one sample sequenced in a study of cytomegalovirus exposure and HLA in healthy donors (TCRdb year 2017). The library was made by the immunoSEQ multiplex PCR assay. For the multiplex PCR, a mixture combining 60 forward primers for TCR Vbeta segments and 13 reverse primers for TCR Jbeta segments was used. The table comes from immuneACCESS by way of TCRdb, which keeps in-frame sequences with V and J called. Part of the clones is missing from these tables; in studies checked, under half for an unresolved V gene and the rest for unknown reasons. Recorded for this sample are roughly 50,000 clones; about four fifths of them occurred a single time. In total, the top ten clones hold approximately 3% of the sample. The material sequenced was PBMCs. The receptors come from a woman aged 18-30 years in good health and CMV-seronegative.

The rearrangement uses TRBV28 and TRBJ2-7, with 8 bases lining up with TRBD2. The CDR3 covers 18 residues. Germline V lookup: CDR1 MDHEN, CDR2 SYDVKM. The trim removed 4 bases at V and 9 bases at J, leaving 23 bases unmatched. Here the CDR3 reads CASSSLLAGLAGTAGQYF. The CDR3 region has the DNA TGTGCCAGCAGTTCTCTTCTCGCTGGGTTAGCGGGGACTGCAGGGCAGTACTTC.

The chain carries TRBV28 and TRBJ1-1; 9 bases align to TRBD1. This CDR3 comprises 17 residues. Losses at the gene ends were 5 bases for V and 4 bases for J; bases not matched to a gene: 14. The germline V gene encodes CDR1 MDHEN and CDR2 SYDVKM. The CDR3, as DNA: TGTGCCAGCAGTCCTCGTCTGCGGCGACAGGGGGGCACTGAAGCTTTCTTT. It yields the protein CASSPRLRRQGGTEAFF. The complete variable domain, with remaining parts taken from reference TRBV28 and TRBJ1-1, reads DVKVTQSSRYLVKRTGEKVFLECVQDMDHENMFWYRQDPGLGLRLIYFSYDVKMKEKGDIPEGYSVSREKKERFSLILESASTNQTSMYLCASSPRLRRQGGTEAFFGQGTRLTVV.

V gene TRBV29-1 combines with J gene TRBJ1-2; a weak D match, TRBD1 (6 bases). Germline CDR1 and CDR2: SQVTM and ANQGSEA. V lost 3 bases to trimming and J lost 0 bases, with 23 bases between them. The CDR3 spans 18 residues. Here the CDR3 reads CSVEERWGQGQANYGYTF. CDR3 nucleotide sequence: TGCAGCGTTGAGGAGCGTTGGGGGCAGGGACAAGCTAACTATGGCTACACCTTC. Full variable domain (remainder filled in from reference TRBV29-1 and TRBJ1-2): SAVISQKPSRDICQRGTSLTIQCQVDSQVTMMFWYRQQPGQSLTLIATANQGSEATYESGFVIDKFPISRPNLTFSTLTVSNMSPEDSSIYLCSVEERWGQGQANYGYTFGSGTRLTVV.

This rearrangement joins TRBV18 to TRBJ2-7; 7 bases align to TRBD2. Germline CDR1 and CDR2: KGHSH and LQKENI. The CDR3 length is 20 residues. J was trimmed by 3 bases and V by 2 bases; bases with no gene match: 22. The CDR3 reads CASSPADGVGGFGGNYEQYF. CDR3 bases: TGTGCCAGCTCACCAGCCGACGGGGTGGGAGGGTTTGGCGGGAACTACGAGCAGTACTTC.

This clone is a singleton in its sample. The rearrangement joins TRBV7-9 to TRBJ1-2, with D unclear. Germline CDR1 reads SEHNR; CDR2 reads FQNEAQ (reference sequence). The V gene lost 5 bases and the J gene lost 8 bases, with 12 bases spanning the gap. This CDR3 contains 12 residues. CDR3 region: CASSPDTHGYTF. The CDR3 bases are TGTGCCAGCAGCCCTGACACCCACGGCTACACCTTC.

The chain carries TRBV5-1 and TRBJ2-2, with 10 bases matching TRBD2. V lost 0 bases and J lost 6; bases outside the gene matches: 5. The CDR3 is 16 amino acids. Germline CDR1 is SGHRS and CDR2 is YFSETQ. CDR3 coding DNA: TGCGCCAGCAGCTTGGAGGTAGCGGGAGGAGCCGGGGAGCTGTTTTTT. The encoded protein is CASSLEVAGGAGELFF.

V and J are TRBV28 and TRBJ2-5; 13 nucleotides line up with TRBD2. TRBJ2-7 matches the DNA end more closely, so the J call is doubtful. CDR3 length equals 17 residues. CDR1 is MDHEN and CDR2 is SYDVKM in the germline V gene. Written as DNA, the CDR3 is TGTGCCAGCAGTTTATGGGGGGGACTAGCGGGACACTACGAGCAGTACTTC. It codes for CASSLWGGLAGHYEQYF.

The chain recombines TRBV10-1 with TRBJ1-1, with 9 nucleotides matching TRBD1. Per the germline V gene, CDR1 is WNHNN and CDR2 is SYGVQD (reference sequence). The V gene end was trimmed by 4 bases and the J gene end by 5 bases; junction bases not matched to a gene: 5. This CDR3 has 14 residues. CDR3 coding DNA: TGCGCCAGCAGTGGGACGACAGGGGGTACTGAAGCTTTCTTT. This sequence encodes CASSGTTGGTEAFF.

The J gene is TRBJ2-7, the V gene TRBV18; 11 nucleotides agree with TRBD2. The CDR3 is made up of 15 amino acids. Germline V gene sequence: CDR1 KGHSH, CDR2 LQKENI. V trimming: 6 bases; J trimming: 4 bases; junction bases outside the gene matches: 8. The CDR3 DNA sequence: TGTGCCAGCTCCCCTAGCGGGAGGTTCCTTTACGAGCAGTACTTC. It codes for CASSPSGRFLYEQYF.

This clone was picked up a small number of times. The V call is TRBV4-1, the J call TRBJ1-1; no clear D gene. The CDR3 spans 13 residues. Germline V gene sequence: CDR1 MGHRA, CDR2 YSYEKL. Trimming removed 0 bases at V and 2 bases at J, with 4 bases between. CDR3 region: CASSQETNTEAFF. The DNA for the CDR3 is TGCGCCAGCAGCCAAGAAACAAACACTGAAGCTTTCTTT.

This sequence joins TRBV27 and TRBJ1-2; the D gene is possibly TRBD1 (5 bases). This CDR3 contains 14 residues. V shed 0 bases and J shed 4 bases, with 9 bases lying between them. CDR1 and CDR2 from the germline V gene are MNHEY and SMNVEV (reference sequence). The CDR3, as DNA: TGTGCCAGCAGTTTATCGGGGGGAGGCTATGGCTACACCTTC. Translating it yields CASSLSGGGYGYTF.

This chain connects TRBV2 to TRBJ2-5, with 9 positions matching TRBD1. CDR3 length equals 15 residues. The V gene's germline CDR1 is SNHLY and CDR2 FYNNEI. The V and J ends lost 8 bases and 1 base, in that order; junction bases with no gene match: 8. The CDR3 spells CASSGQGKSQETQYF. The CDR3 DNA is TGTGCCAGCTCAGGACAGGGGAAGTCCCAAGAGACCCAGTACTTC.

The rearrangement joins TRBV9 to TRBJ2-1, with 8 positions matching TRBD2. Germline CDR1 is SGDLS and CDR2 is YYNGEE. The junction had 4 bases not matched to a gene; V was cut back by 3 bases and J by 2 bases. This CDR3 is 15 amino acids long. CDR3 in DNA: TGTGCCAGCAGCGCCCGACTAGCGACCTACAATGAGCAGTTCTTC. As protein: CASSARLATYNEQFF.

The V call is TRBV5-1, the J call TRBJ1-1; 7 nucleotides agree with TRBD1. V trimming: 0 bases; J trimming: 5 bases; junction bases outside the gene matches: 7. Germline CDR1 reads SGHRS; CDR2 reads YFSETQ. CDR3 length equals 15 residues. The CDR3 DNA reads TGCGCCAGCAGCTTGGAATTAGGGGGCACAACTGAAGCTTTCTTT. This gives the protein CASSLELGGTTEAFF.

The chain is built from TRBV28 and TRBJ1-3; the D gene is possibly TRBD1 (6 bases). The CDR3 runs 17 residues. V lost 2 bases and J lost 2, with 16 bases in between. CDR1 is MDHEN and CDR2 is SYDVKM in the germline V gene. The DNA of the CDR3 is TGTGCCAGCAGTTTAGGGGGCGTGGTCCAACCTGGAAACACCATATATTTT. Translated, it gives CASSLGGVVQPGNTIYF.

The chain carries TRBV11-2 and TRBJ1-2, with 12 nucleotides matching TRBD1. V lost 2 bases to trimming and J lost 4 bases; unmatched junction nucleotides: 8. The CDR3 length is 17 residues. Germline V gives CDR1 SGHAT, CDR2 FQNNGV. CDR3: CASSLTTGTGGTYGYTF. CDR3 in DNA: TGTGCCAGCAGCTTAACAACCGGGACAGGGGGCACCTATGGCTACACCTTC.

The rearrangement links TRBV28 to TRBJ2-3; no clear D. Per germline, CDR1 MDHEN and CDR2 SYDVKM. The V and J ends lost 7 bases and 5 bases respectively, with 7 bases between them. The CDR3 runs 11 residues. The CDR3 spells CASTRGDTQYF. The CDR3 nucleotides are TGTGCCAGCACCCGCGGAGATACGCAGTATTTT.